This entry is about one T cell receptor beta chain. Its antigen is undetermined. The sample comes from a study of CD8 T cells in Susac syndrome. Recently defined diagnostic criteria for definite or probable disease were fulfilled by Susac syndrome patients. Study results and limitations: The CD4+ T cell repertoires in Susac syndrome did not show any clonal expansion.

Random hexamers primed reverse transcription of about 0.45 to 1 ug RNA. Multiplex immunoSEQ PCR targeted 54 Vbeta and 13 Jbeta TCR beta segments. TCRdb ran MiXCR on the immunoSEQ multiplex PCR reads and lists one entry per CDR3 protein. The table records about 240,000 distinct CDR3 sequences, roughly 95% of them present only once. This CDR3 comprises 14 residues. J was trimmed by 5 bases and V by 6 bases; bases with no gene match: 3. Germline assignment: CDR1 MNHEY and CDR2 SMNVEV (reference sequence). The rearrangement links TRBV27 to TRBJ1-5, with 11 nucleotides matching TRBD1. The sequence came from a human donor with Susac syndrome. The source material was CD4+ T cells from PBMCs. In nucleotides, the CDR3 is TGTGCCAGCAGCCCGGGACAGGGGGATCAGCCCCAGCATTTT. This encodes CASSPGQGDQPQHF.